These 26 T cell receptor beta chains were sequenced from one sample in a study of response to subunit inactivated influenza vaccine. TCRdb used MiXCR to reprocess the RT-PCR reads, holding one entry per CDR3 protein. This sample yields 860,000 or so distinct CDR3 sequences, of which 20% to 25% are seen a single time; 9.5% to 13% belongs to the top ten. Sequencing was performed on PBMCs from blood, taken around 5 days after vaccination. The receptors shown here come from a man aged 50 to 60 who received an inactivated influenza vaccine.

This clonotype was seen a few times. V is TRBV7-2 and J is TRBJ2-1, with a possible D match to TRBD1 (6 bases). V was cut by 4 bases and J by 9 bases, with 13 bases left in between. CDR1 and CDR2 (germline): SGHTA, FQGNSA. The CDR3 consists of 13 residues. CDR3 nucleotide sequence: TGTGCCAGCAGCTCAACAGGGTTGGGTGAGCAGTTCTTC. Protein product: CASSSTGLGEQFF.

The chain is built from TRBV29-1 and TRBJ2-5; D is ambiguous. Germline values: CDR1 SQVTM, CDR2 ANQGSEA. The CDR3 runs 13 residues. The V gene lost 3 bases and the J gene lost 5 bases, with 13 bases spanning the gap. This CDR3 is CSVDSGWWETQYF. CDR3 in DNA: TGCAGCGTTGATTCGGGCTGGTGGGAGACCCAGTACTTC.

The V call is TRBV5-1, the J call TRBJ2-7; 8 bases are a match to TRBD2. Trimming cost V 5 bases and J 5 bases; bases outside gene matches: 18. Germline assignment: CDR1 SGHRS and CDR2 YFSETQ. This CDR3 region has 17 residues. The CDR3 DNA sequence: TGCGCCAGCAGTCTTTCTCTAGCGGGTTTGGGGCCCCACGAGCAGTACTTC. It is translated as CASSLSLAGLGPHEQYF. Full variable domain (remainder filled in from reference TRBV5-1 and TRBJ2-7): KAGVTQTPRYLIKTRGQQVTLSCSPISGHRSVSWYQQTPGQGLQFLFEYFSETQRNKGNFPGRFSGRQFSNSRSEMNVSTLELGDSALYLCASSLSLAGLGPHEQYFGPGTRLTVT.

This clonotype was seen repeatedly, ten times or more. This rearrangement joins TRBV4-2 to TRBJ1-1, with TRBD1 matching 8 bases. V shed 0 bases and J 9 bases; nucleotides not matched to a gene: 9. Looked up from germline, CDR1 is LGHNA and CDR2 is YNFKEQ. The CDR3 spans 15 residues. The DNA of the CDR3 is TGTGCCAGCAGCCAAGAGGGAGGACAGGGACGAAAAGCTTTCTTT. It yields the protein CASSQEGGQGRKAFF.

The chain combines TRBV7-9 with TRBJ2-7, with a possible D match to TRBD2 (6 bases). This CDR3 has 12 residues. Deletions cut 7 bases from V and 3 bases from J, with 10 bases between. Germline lookup yields CDR1 SEHNR and CDR2 FQNEAQ (reference sequence). CDR3 region: CASTQDYYEQYF. As DNA, the CDR3 is TGTGCCAGCACCCAGGACTACTACGAGCAGTACTTC. Using reference TRBV7-9 and TRBJ2-7 for the parts outside the CDR3, the full variable domain is DTGVSQNPRHKITKRGQNVTFRCDPISEHNRLYWYRQTLGQGPEFLTYFQNEAQLEKSRLLSDRFSAERPKGSFSTLEIQRTEQGDSAMYLCASTQDYYEQYFGPGTRLTVT.

The chain links TRBV2 to TRBJ2-5, with 12 nucleotides matching TRBD2. The V gene's germline CDR1 is SNHLY and CDR2 FYNNEI. The ends lost 6 bases at V and 4 bases at J; junction bases unmatched: 6. There are 15 residues in the CDR3. The CDR3 DNA is TGTGCCAGCAGAAGGCTGACTAGCGGGAGAGAGACCCAGTACTTC. Residues: CASRRLTSGRETQYF.

The gene calls are TRBV4-3 and TRBJ1-2, with 8 bases lining up with TRBD1. The CDR3 has 15 residues. The V segment lost 1 base and the J segment 4 bases; nucleotides outside the gene matches: 5. Germline CDR1 LGHNA, CDR2 YSLEER. This CDR3 is CASSQAWTGTYGYTF. The CDR3 DNA is TGCGCCAGCAGCCAAGCTTGGACAGGGACCTATGGCTACACCTTC.

This chain connects TRBV24-1 to TRBJ2-7; D is undetermined. Trimming removed 3 bases from V and 6 bases from J, with 11 bases in between. The germline gives CDR1 KGHDR, CDR2 SFDVKD. The CDR3 spans 13 residues. CDR3 DNA: TGTGCCACCAGTGATGTGGGCGAGATCGAGCAGTACTTC. Translated: CATSDVGEIEQYF.

The sample holds many counts of this clonotype. The V and J genes are TRBV7-2 and TRBJ2-3; D possibly corresponds to TRBD1 (5 bases). Germline V gene sequence: CDR1 SGHTA, CDR2 FQGNSA. The CDR3 consists of 13 residues. Trimming left V 4 bases short and J 3 bases short, with 8 bases between. CDR3 region: CASSSQGTDTQYF. The CDR3 DNA reads TGTGCCAGCAGCTCCCAGGGTACAGATACGCAGTATTTT.

This clonotype has a handful of counts. The chain carries TRBV20-1 and TRBJ2-7; no firm D call. V lost 0 bases to trimming and J lost 0 bases, with 12 bases between them. The germline CDR1 and CDR2 sequences are DFQATT and SNEGSKA (reference sequence). The CDR3 contains 15 residues. The CDR3 region is CSARDRRRSSYEQYF. CDR3 coding DNA: TGCAGTGCTAGAGACCGTAGGCGGAGCTCCTACGAGCAGTACTTC.

There are a few counts of this clonotype. The V call is TRBV20-1, the J call TRBJ2-7; D gene ambiguous. Trimming removed 0 bases from V and 2 bases from J, with 8 bases in between. CDR3 length: 13 amino acids. CDR1 and CDR2 (germline): DFQATT, SNEGSKA (reference sequence). The CDR3 protein is CSARDRSTYEQYF. CDR3 DNA: TGCAGTGCTAGAGATCGAAGCACCTACGAGCAGTACTTC.

This clonotype was counted only a few times. The chain is built from TRBV7-2 and TRBJ2-7; TRBD2 is a possible D gene (5 bases). This CDR3 has 15 residues. V was trimmed by 1 base and J by 5 bases, leaving 15 bases between them. Germline CDR1 reads SGHTA; CDR2 reads FQGNSA. The chain's CDR3 is CASSLGAERAHEQYF. The CDR3, as DNA: TGTGCCAGCAGCTTAGGGGCGGAGAGGGCCCACGAGCAGTACTTC.

This clonotype appeared a few times. The chain links TRBV5-1 to TRBJ2-7, with D perhaps TRBD2 (5 bases). V dropped 4 bases and J dropped 5 bases, with 16 bases sitting between them. The CDR3 is made up of 14 amino acids. In germline, CDR1 is SGHRS, CDR2 YFSETQ. Here the CDR3 DNA reads TGCGCCAGCAGCCCGGCCGGGGTTTTCCACGAGCAGTACTTC. This codes for CASSPAGVFHEQYF.

Many counts were recorded for this clonotype. This sequence joins TRBV6-5 and TRBJ2-3; D gene unclear. The CDR3 is 12 residues long. V gave up 0 bases and J gave up 6 bases, with 4 bases separating them. In germline, CDR1 is MNHEY, CDR2 SVGAGI. The CDR3 sequence: CASSYSGDTQYF. The CDR3, as DNA: TGTGCCAGCAGTTACTCAGGGGATACGCAGTATTTT.

The chain links TRBV4-1 to TRBJ2-1; 13 bases fit TRBD2. Germline values: CDR1 MGHRA, CDR2 YSYEKL. The CDR3 extends over 18 amino acids. Unmatched junction bases numbered 13, after V lost 4 bases and J lost 7 bases. For the CDR3, the DNA is TGCGCCAGCAGCCTCCGGACTAGCGGGAGCGTGAGGGGGAATGAGCAGTTCTTC. This translates into CASSLRTSGSVRGNEQFF.

This clonotype was seen ten or more times. The V gene is TRBV4-2, the J gene TRBJ2-7, with D hard to call. CDR1 is LGHNA, CDR2 YNFKEQ, per germline. The germline V and J ends were trimmed by 0 bases and 0 bases, with 6 bases remaining between them. This CDR3 spans 14 amino acids. CDR3 residues: CASSQDSISYEQYF. The CDR3 DNA follows: TGTGCCAGCAGCCAAGACAGTATCTCCTACGAGCAGTACTTC.

The V call is TRBV24-1, the J call TRBJ2-1, with D uncertain. With 3 bases removed from V and 7 bases from J, the gap between germline ends came to 12 bases. This CDR3 region has 14 residues. The germline V gene has CDR1 KGHDR and CDR2 SFDVKD. This CDR3 is CATSDTRASNEQFF. The CDR3 DNA sequence: TGTGCCACCAGTGATACCCGGGCCTCGAATGAGCAGTTCTTC.

This clonotype was picked up a small number of times. The chain has TRBV11-2 and TRBJ2-1; D perhaps matches TRBD2 (7 bases). V was clipped by 6 bases and J by 4 bases, with 25 bases between them. Per germline, CDR1 SGHAT and CDR2 FQNNGV. The CDR3 covers 18 residues. The CDR3 is CASSQDRGAKRAYNEQFF. For the CDR3, the DNA is TGTGCCAGCAGTCAAGACCGGGGGGCTAAGCGGGCTTACAATGAGCAGTTCTTC. Combining the CDR3 with reference TRBV11-2 and TRBJ2-1 gives the whole variable domain EAGVAQSPRYKIIEKRQSVAFWCNPISGHATLYWYQQILGQGPKLLIQFQNNGVVDDSQLPKDRFSAERLKGVDSTLKIQPAKLEDSAVYLCASSQDRGAKRAYNEQFFGPGTRLTVL.

This clonotype was seen a handful of times. This chain uses TRBV6-5 with TRBJ2-7, with D unresolved. The germline CDR1 and CDR2 sequences are MNHEY and SVGAGI. CDR3 length: 13 amino acids. The V and J ends lost 0 bases and 3 bases respectively, with 6 bases between them. The CDR3 sequence: CASSYSWDYEQYF. The CDR3 nucleotides read TGTGCCAGCAGTTACTCTTGGGACTACGAGCAGTACTTC.

This clonotype turned up a few times. This chain joins TRBV5-1 and TRBJ2-1; D tentatively fits TRBD1 or TRBD2 (5 bases each). Trimming removed 4 bases from V and 8 bases from J, with 13 bases in between. CDR1 and CDR2 from the germline V gene are SGHRS and YFSETQ. The CDR3 has 13 residues. CDR3 in DNA: TGCGCCAGCAGCATAAGGGGAGACGATGAGCAGTTCTTC. It yields the protein CASSIRGDDEQFF. The full variable domain, in which reference TRBV5-1 and TRBJ2-1 provide the parts outside the CDR3, is KAGVTQTPRYLIKTRGQQVTLSCSPISGHRSVSWYQQTPGQGLQFLFEYFSETQRNKGNFPGRFSGRQFSNSRSEMNVSTLELGDSALYLCASSIRGDDEQFFGPGTRLTVL.

This clonotype has more than one count but fewer than ten. This chain joins TRBV28 and TRBJ2-7; unclear D gene. V lost 10 bases and J lost 0, with 10 bases in between. The CDR3 is made up of 12 amino acids. Germline loops: CDR1 MDHEN, CDR2 SYDVKM. The CDR3 bases are TGTGCCATCGGACCGTTCTCCTACGAGCAGTACTTC. Encoded protein: CAIGPFSYEQYF. Full variable domain (rest looked up from reference TRBV28 and TRBJ2-7): DVKVTQSSRYLVKRTGEKVFLECVQDMDHENMFWYRQDPGLGLRLIYFSYDVKMKEKGDIPEGYSVSREKKERFSLILESASTNQTSMYLCAIGPFSYEQYFGPGTRLTVT.

The sample holds a few counts of this clonotype. The chain joins TRBV7-2 to TRBJ2-5; the D call may be TRBD1 or TRBD2 (5 bases each). The germline CDR1 and CDR2 sequences are SGHTA and FQGNSA. With 5 bases removed from V and 1 base from J, the gap between germline ends came to 11 bases. There are 14 residues in the CDR3. The CDR3 DNA sequence: TGTGCCAGCAGCAGGGGACCGATCCAAGAGACCCAGTACTTC. It encodes CASSRGPIQETQYF.

This clonotype came up a few times. The rearrangement links TRBV6-1 to TRBJ1-1; D uncertain. The CDR3 length is 12 residues. V lost 6 bases, J lost 0 bases, and 5 bases lay in between. CDR1 MNHNS and CDR2 SASEGT come from the germline V gene. The CDR3 sequence: CASRVMNTEAFF. CDR3 DNA: TGTGCCAGCAGGGTGATGAACACTGAAGCTTTCTTT.

The genes are TRBV29-1 and TRBJ1-1; D gene unclear. Looked up from germline, CDR1 is SQVTM and CDR2 is ANQGSEA. Trimming took 3 bases from V and 4 from J, leaving 9 bases between them. CDR3 length: 12 residues. CDR3 sequence reads: CSVDKSSTEAFF. DNA of the CDR3: TGCAGCGTTGATAAATCTTCCACTGAAGCTTTCTTT.

This clonotype was picked up many times. The gene calls are TRBV7-2 and TRBJ1-2; the D gene is possibly TRBD1 (5 bases). CDR3 length: 16 amino acids. V dropped 5 bases and J dropped 3 bases, with 19 bases sitting between them. The germline gives CDR1 SGHTA, CDR2 FQGNSA. The CDR3: CASSLSSGQGDYGYTF. The CDR3 coding sequence is TGTGCCAGCAGCCTCTCGAGTGGGCAGGGCGACTATGGCTACACCTTC.

In its sample, this clonotype was seen many times. This chain joins TRBV7-2 and TRBJ2-5, with a possible D match to TRBD2 (5 bases). CDR3 length: 12 residues. Trimming took off 1 base at V and 7 bases at J, with 7 bases between the two ends. Per germline, CDR1 SGHTA and CDR2 FQGNSA. The DNA for the CDR3 is TGTGCCAGCAGCTTAGTGAGGGTGACCCAGTACTTC. Translation: CASSLVRVTQYF.